This TCR beta chain stems from a study of OX40 agonist ivuxolimab in advanced cancers. Generated by immunoSEQ multiplex PCR, the TCRdb table keeps only in-frame clones and is missing some. The sample comprises approximately 58,000 clones, around 84% of which are singletons, and roughly 4.8% rests with the top ten. Trimming removed 8 bases from V and 2 bases from J, with 10 bases in between. The CDR3 is made up of 12 amino acids. CDR1 is MNHNS, CDR2 SASEGT, per germline. The V gene is TRBV6-1, the J gene TRBJ2-7; D call uncertain. Sequenced here: CD4+ or CD8+ T cells sorted from blood, sampled in a trial of the OX40 agonist ivuxolimab. This TCR was recovered from an adult with an advanced solid tumor such as melanoma, head and neck, liver or kidney cancer. The CDR3, as DNA: TGTGCCAGCGCCTGGGAAACCTACGAGCAGTACTTC. Amino acid sequence: CASAWETYEQYF.